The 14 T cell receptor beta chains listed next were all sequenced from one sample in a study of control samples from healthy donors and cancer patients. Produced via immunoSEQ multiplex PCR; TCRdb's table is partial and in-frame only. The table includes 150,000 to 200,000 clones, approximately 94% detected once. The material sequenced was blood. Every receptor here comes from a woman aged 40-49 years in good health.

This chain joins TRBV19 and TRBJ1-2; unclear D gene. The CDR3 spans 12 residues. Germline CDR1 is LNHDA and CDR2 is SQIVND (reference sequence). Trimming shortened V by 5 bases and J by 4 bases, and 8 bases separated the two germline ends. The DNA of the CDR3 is TGTGCCAGTAGTGATAGGGCCTATGGCTACACCTTC. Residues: CASSDRAYGYTF.

The CDR3 loop is CATQKGGGQPQHF. The DNA of the CDR3 is TGTGCCACACAAAAGGGGGGAGGCCAGCCCCAGCATTTT. The chain employs TRBV11-2 and TRBJ1-5; possibly TRBD1 for D (6 bases). Trimming removed 10 bases from V and 7 bases from J, with 17 bases in between. The CDR3 is made up of 13 amino acids. In germline, CDR1 is SGHAT, CDR2 FQNNGV.

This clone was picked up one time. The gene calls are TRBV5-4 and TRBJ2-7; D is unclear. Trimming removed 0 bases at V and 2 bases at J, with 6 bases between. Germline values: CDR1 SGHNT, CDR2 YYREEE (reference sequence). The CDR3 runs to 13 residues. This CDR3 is CASSLDGTYEQYF. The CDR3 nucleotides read TGTGCCAGCAGCTTGGACGGTACCTACGAGCAGTACTTC.

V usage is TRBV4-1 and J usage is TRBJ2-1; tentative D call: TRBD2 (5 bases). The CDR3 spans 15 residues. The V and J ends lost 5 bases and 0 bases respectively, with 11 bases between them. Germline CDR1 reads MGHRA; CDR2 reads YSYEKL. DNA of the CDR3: TGCGCCAGCAGCAAAAGCGGAAACTCCTACAATGAGCAGTTCTTC. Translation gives CASSKSGNSYNEQFF.

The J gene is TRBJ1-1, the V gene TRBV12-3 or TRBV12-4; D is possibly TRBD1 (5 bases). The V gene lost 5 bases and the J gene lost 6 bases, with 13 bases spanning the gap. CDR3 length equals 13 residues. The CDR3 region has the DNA TGTGCCAGCAGTGAGGGGATAGCCGCTGAAGCTTTCTTT. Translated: CASSEGIAAEAFF.

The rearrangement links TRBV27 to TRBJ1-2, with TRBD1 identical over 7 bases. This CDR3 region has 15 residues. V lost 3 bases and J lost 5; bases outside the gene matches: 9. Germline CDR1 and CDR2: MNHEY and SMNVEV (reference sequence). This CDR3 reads CASSFIGTDRYGYTF. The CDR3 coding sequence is TGTGCCAGCAGTTTTATCGGGACAGATCGATATGGCTACACCTTC.

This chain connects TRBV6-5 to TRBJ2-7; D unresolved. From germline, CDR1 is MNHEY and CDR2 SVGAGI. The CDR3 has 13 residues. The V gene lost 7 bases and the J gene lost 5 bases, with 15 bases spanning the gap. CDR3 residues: CASKKPSSHEQYF. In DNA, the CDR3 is TGTGCCAGCAAAAAACCTAGTTCCCACGAGCAGTACTTC.

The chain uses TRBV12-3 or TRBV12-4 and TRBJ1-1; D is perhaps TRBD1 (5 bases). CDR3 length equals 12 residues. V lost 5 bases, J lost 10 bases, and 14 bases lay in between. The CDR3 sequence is CASSARDLGAFF. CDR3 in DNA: TGTGCCAGCAGTGCCCGGGACCTCGGAGCTTTCTTT.

DNA for the CDR3: TGTGCCAGCCAGCGGGAGGGGGGCTACGAGCAGTACTTC. This gives the protein CASQREGGYEQYF. J is TRBJ2-7 and V is TRBV3-1 (or the pseudogene TRBV3-2); 10 nucleotides agree with TRBD2. J gave up 3 bases and V 8 bases, and 4 bases lay outside the gene matches. The CDR3 contains 13 residues. CDR1 and CDR2 from the germline V gene are LGHDT and YNNKEL (reference sequence).

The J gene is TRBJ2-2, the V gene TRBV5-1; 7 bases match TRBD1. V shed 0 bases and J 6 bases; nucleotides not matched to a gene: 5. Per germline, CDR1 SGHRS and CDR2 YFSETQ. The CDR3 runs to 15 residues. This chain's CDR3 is CASSLGQGGPGELFF. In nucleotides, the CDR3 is TGCGCCAGCAGCTTGGGACAGGGTGGACCCGGGGAGCTGTTTTTT. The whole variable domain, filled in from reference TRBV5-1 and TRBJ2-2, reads KAGVTQTPRYLIKTRGQQVTLSCSPISGHRSVSWYQQTPGQGLQFLFEYFSETQRNKGNFPGRFSGRQFSNSRSEMNVSTLELGDSALYLCASSLGQGGPGELFFGEGSRLTVL.

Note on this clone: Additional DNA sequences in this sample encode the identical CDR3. The CDR3 loop reads CASSQGLGEYGANVLTF. The CDR3 nucleotides are TGTGCCAGCAGTCAGGGCCTAGGGGAATATGGGGCCAACGTCCTGACTTTC. V and J are TRBV7-9 and TRBJ2-6; a weak D match, TRBD1 (5 bases). V was pared by 6 bases and J by 3 bases, with 18 bases between. This CDR3 contains 17 residues. In germline, CDR1 is SEHNR, CDR2 FQNEAQ (reference sequence).

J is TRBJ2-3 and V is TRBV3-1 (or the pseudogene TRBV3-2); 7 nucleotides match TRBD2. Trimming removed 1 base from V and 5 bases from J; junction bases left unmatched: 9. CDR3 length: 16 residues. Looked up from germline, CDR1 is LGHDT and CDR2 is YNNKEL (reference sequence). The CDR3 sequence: CASSQGLAGVIDTQYF. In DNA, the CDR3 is TGTGCCAGCAGCCAAGGTTTGGCGGGAGTTATAGATACGCAGTATTTT.

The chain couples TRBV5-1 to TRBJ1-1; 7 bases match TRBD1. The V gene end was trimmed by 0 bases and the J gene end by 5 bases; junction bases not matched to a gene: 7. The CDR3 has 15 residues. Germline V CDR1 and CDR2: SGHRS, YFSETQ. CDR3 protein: CASSLVIRGFTEAFF. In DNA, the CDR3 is TGCGCCAGCAGCTTGGTGATCAGGGGGTTTACTGAAGCTTTCTTT.

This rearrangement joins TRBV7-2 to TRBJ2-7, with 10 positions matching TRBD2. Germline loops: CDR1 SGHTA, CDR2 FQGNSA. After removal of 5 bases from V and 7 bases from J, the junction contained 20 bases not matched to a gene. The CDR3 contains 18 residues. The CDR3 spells CASSPQSREREGLREQYF. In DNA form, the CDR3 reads TGTGCCAGCAGCCCCCAATCCCGGGAGCGGGAGGGGTTGCGGGAGCAGTACTTC.